The following is a TCR delta chain sequence with its context. One base separates it from a far larger clone, so it is likely a read error. The record originates from a study of gamma-delta T cells after stem cell transplantation. CDR3 length: 20 residues. Germline CDR1 reads GEAIGNYY; CDR2 reads EKD. The trim removed 3 bases at V and 3 bases at J, leaving 23 bases unmatched. TCRdb applied CATT to the RT-PCR reads for clone calling. The table has 1,500 to 2,000 delta-chain clones, 4.4% seen once. Sequencing input: gamma-delta T cells. The TCR originated in a human donor. It is not recorded whose cells these are; they may come from a transplant donor. The J gene is TRDJ1, the V gene TRDV2; 8 bases map to TRDD3. DNA for the CDR3: TGTGCCTGTGACGCAACCCTGCCCGTAGTGGGGGATTATTCGGCCGATAAACTCATCTTT. This gives the protein CACDATLPVVGDYSADKLIF.